Shown below are 14 T cell receptor beta chains from a single sample sequenced in a study of STAT5B mutations in CD4+ large granular lymphocyte leukemia. Here immunoSEQ multiplex PCR was the method, and the copy in TCRdb shows in-frame clones only, minus some. The sample holds 35,000 or so clones; about 87% are singletons and the top ten take approximately 0.94%. Material for sequencing was CD4+ T cells from blood buffy coats. These receptors were taken from a human donor in good health.

The V and J genes are TRBV9 and TRBJ2-2; the D is unclear. V gave up 0 bases and J gave up 2 bases, with 11 bases separating them. CDR3 length: 16 amino acids. Germline lookup yields CDR1 SGDLS and CDR2 YYNGEE. CDR3 residues: CASSVGYSPNTGELFF. The CDR3 region has the DNA TGTGCCAGCAGCGTAGGATACAGCCCCAACACCGGGGAGCTGTTTTTT.

V is TRBV5-1 and J is TRBJ2-1; 12 bases fit TRBD2. V shed 4 bases, J shed 6 bases, and the junction held 5 bases outside the gene matches. The CDR3 has 15 amino acids. CDR1 SGHRS and CDR2 YFSETQ come from the germline V gene. The CDR3 loop reads CASSQLGLAGNEQFF. The CDR3, as DNA: TGCGCCAGCAGCCAACTGGGACTAGCGGGCAATGAGCAGTTCTTC.

The rearrangement uses TRBV7-9 and TRBJ1-5; D is possibly TRBD1 (6 bases). This CDR3 has 15 amino acids. The V end lost 5 bases, the J end lost 4 bases, and 15 bases lay between the germline ends. Germline V gene data show CDR1 as SEHNR and CDR2 as FQNEAQ (reference sequence). DNA for the CDR3: TGTGCCAGCAGCGGCCGCGGGACACCAAATCAGCCCCAGCATTTT. This codes for CASSGRGTPNQPQHF.

The chain links TRBV7-2 to TRBJ2-1, with D maybe TRBD1 (5 bases). The germline V gene has CDR1 SGHTA and CDR2 FQGNSA. This CDR3 has 15 amino acids. V lost 1 base and J 6 bases, leaving 13 bases between the germline ends. DNA of the CDR3: TGTGCCAGCAGCTTAGTTTTAGGGGCGTCCAATGAGCAGTTCTTC. It translates to CASSLVLGASNEQFF.

CDR3 region: CASSKGTERGYGYTF. CDR3 nucleotide sequence: TGTGCCAGCAGCAAAGGTACGGAGCGGGGCTATGGCTACACCTTC. The chain recombines TRBV21-1 with TRBJ1-2. TRBV21-1 constitutes a pseudogene. This CDR3 spans 15 amino acids.

The chain couples TRBV6-5 to TRBJ1-1; D call uncertain. Germline CDR1 is MNHEY and CDR2 is SVGAGI. The CDR3 loop spans 13 amino acids. The germline V and J ends were trimmed by 4 bases and 1 base, with 7 bases remaining between them. The CDR3 sequence is CASSWGENTEAFF. The DNA of the CDR3 is TGTGCCAGCAGTTGGGGAGAGAACACTGAAGCTTTCTTT.

This rearrangement joins TRBV6-1 to TRBJ1-4; D uncertain. V lost 6 bases and J lost 4, with 9 bases in between. Germline V gives CDR1 MNHNS, CDR2 SASEGT. There are 13 residues in the CDR3. The CDR3 reads CASRSHYNEKLFF. In nucleotides, the CDR3 is TGTGCCAGCAGATCTCACTATAATGAAAAACTGTTTTTT.

The chain uses TRBV13 and TRBJ1-3; TRBD1 matches 7 bases. In germline, CDR1 is PRHDT, CDR2 FYEKMQ (reference sequence). The CDR3 sequence is 14 residues long. The junction had 5 bases not matched to a gene; V was cut back by 5 bases and J by 4 bases. The CDR3 coding sequence is TGTGCCAGCAGCCGAAGGGACAGCGGAAACACCATATATTTT. Encoded protein: CASSRRDSGNTIYF.

The chain uses TRBV29-1 and TRBJ1-2; D possibly corresponds to TRBD1 (5 bases). Per the germline V gene, CDR1 is SQVTM and CDR2 is ANQGSEA. CDR3 length: 13 amino acids. The ends were cut back, 5 bases at V and 2 bases at J, with 12 bases in the middle. CDR3 loop: CSVSRVVNYGYTF. CDR3 DNA: TGCAGCGTTTCCAGGGTAGTCAACTATGGCTACACCTTC.

The J gene is TRBJ2-1, the V gene TRBV30, with TRBD1 as a possible D gene (6 bases). Per germline, CDR1 GTSNPN and CDR2 SVGIG (reference sequence). The CDR3 extends over 13 amino acids. Trimming cost V 4 bases and J 3 bases, with 10 bases left between them. In DNA form, the CDR3 reads TGTGCCTGGACCCGGGACAACTACAATGAGCAGTTCTTC. As protein: CAWTRDNYNEQFF.

The chain links TRBV12-5 to TRBJ2-1; 8 positions agree with TRBD1. The CDR3 loop spans 15 amino acids. The V and J ends lost 4 bases and 6 bases, in that order; junction bases with no gene match: 8. CDR1 and CDR2 (germline): LGHNT, FRNRAP. The CDR3 DNA reads as TGTGCTAGTGGTTCCGGACAGGGAAGCCTCAATGAGCAGTTCTTC. It translates to CASGSGQGSLNEQFF.

The chain couples TRBV5-1 to TRBJ2-5; 7 positions match TRBD2. Trimming at V came to 0 bases and at J to 1 base, leaving 18 bases not matched to a gene. The CDR3 extends over 20 amino acids. Germline CDR1 reads SGHRS; CDR2 reads YFSETQ. CDR3 bases: TGCGCCAGCAGCTTGGGGTTTAGAGCGGGGTCGACGTTTCCCCAAGAGACCCAGTACTTC. It encodes CASSLGFRAGSTFPQETQYF.

V gene TRBV5-4 combines with J gene TRBJ2-1; a possible D gene is TRBD2 (5 bases). Between the trimmed V and J ends, which lost 0 bases and 8 bases, there was a span of 9 bases. This CDR3 contains 13 residues. Germline-derived CDR1 and CDR2 are SGHNT and YYREEE (reference sequence). The CDR3 sequence: CASSLVLAHEQFF. DNA for the CDR3: TGTGCCAGCAGCTTGGTTCTAGCCCATGAGCAGTTCTTC.

The chain recombines TRBV4-1 with TRBJ2-7; 8 bases line up with TRBD1. Per the germline V gene, CDR1 is MGHRA and CDR2 is YSYEKL. CDR3 size: 17 residues. V lost 7 bases to trimming and J lost 2 bases; unmatched junction nucleotides: 16. CDR3: CASTVFGHGQGAYEQYF. The CDR3 DNA follows: TGCGCCAGCACCGTCTTCGGCCACGGACAGGGAGCCTACGAGCAGTACTTC.